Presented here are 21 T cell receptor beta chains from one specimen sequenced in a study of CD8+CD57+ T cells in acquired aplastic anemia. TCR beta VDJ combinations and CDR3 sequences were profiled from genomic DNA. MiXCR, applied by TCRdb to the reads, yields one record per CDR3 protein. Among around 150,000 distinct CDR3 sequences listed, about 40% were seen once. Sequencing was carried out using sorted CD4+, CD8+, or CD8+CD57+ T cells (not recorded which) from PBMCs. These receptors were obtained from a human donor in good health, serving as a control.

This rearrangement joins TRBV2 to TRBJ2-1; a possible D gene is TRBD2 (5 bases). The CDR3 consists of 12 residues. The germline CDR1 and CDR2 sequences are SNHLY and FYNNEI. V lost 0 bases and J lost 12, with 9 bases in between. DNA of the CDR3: TGTGCCAGCAGTGAAGCGGGAGTCTGGCAGTTCTTC. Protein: CASSEAGVWQFF.

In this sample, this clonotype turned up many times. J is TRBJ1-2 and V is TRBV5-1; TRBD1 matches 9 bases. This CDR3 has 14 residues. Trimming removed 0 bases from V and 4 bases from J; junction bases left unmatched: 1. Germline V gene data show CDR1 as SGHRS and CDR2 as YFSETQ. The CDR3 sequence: CASSLGTGVYGYTF. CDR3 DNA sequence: TGCGCCAGCAGCTTGGGGACAGGGGTCTATGGCTACACCTTC.

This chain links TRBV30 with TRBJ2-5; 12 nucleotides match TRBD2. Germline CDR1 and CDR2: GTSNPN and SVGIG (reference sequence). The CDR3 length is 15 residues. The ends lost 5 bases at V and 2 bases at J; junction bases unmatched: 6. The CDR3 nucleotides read TGTGCCTGGGGTTTTGGACTAGCGGGGCAAGAGACCCAGTACTTC. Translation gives CAWGFGLAGQETQYF.

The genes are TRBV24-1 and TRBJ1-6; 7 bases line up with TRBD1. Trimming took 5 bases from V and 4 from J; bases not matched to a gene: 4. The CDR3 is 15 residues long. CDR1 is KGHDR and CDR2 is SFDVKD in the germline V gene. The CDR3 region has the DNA TGTGCCACCAGTGGAGACAGGGAATATAATTCACCCCTCCACTTT. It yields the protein CATSGDREYNSPLHF.

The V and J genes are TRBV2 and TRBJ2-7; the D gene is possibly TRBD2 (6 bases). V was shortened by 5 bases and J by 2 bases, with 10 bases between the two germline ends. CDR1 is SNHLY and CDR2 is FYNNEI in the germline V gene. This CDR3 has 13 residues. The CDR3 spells CASSPRLAYEQYF. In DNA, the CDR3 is TGTGCCAGCAGTCCCAGACTAGCCTACGAGCAGTACTTC.

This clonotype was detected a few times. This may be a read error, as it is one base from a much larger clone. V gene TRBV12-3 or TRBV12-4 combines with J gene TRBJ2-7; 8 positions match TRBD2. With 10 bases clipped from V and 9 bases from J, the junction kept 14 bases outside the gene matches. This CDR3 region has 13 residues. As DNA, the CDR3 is TGTGCCAACAGGCCAATTACTAGCGGAGTGCAGTACTTC. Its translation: CANRPITSGVQYF.

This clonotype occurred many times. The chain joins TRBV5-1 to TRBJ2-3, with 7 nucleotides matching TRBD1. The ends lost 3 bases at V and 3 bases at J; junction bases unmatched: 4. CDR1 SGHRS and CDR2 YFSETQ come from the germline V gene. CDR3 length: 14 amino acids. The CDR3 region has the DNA TGCGCCAGCAGCTCCACGACAGGGACAGATACGCAGTATTTT. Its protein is CASSSTTGTDTQYF. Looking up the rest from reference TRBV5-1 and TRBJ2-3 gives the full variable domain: KAGVTQTPRYLIKTRGQQVTLSCSPISGHRSVSWYQQTPGQGLQFLFEYFSETQRNKGNFPGRFSGRQFSNSRSEMNVSTLELGDSALYLCASSSTTGTDTQYFGPGTRLTVL.

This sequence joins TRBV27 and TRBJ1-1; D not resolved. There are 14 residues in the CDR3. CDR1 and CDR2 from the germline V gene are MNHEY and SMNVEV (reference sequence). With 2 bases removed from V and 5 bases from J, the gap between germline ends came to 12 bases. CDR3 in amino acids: CASSLRRTNTEAFF. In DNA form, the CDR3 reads TGTGCCAGCAGTTTACGCCGCACGAATACTGAAGCTTTCTTT.

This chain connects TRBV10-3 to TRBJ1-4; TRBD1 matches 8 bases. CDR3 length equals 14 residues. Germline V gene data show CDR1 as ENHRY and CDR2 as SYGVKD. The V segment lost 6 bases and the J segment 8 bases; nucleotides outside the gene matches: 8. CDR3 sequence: CAISSGTGGEKLFF. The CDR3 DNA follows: TGTGCCATCAGCTCCGGGACAGGTGGGGAAAAACTGTTTTTT.

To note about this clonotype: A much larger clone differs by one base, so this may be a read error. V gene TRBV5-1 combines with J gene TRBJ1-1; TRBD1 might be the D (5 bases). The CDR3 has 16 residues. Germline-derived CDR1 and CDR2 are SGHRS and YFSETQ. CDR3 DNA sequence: TGCGCCAGCAGCTTGGGGGCAGGGTTAAGATTCACTGAAGCTCTCTTT. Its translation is CASSLGAGLRFTEALF.

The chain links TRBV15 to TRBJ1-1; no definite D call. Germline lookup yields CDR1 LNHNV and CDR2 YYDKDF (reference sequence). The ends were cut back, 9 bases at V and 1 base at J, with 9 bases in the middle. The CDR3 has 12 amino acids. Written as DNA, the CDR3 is TGTGCCACTCGTGGACCGAACACTGAAGCTTTCTTT. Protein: CATRGPNTEAFF.

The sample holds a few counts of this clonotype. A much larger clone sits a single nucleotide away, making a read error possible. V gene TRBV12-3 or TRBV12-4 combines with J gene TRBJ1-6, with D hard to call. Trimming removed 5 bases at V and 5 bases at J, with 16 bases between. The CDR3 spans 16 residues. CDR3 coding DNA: TGTGCCAGCAGTCTCTCGTTCCTGGGAGATAATTCACCCCTCCACTTT. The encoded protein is CASSLSFLGDNSPLHF.

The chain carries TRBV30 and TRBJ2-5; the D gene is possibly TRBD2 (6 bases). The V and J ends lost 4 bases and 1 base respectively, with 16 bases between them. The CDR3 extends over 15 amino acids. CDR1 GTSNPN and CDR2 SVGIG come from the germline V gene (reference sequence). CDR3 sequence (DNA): TGTGCCTGGACCAAAGGGGCGGGATCCCAAGAGACCCAGTACTTC. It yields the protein CAWTKGAGSQETQYF. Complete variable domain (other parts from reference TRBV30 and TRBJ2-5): SQTIHQWPATLVQPVGSPLSLECTVEGTSNPNLYWYRQAAGRGLQLLFYSVGIGQISSEVPQNLSASRPQDRQFILSSKKLLLSDSGFYLCAWTKGAGSQETQYFGPGTRLLVL.

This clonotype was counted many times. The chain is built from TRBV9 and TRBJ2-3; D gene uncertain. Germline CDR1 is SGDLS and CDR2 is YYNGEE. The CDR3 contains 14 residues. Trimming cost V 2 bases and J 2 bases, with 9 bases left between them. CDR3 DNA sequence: TGTGCCAGCAGCGTTCGACCAGACACAGATACGCAGTATTTT. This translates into CASSVRPDTDTQYF.

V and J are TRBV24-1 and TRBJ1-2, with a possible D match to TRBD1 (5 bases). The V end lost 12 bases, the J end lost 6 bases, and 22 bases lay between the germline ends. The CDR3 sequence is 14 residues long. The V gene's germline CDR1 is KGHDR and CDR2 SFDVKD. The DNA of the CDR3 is TGTGCCGAACCCGGTCAGGGTCGAGGAGATGGCTACACCTTC. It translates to CAEPGQGRGDGYTF.

The CDR3 sequence is CASRGRAATEAFF. The CDR3 nucleotides read TGTGCCAGCAGAGGGAGGGCTGCCACTGAAGCTTTCTTT. The rearrangement links TRBV6-1 to TRBJ1-1, with D uncertain. Germline loops: CDR1 MNHNS, CDR2 SASEGT. Trimming cost V 6 bases and J 4 bases, with 12 bases left between them. This CDR3 is built from 13 residues.

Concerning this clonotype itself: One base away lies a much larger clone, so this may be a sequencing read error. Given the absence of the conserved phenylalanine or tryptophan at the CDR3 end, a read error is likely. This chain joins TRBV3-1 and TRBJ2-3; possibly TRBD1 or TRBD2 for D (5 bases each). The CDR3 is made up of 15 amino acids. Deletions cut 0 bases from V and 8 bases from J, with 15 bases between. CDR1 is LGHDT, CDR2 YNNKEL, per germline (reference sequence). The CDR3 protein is CASSQDLAGAGTQYS. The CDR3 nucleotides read TGTGCCAGCAGCCAAGATTTAGCCGGGGCCGGTACGCAGTATTCT.

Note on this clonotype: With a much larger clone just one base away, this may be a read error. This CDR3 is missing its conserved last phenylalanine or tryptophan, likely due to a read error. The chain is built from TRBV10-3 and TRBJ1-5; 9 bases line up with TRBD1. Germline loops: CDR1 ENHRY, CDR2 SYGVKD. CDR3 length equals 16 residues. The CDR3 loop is CASSTGGVGVGQPQHL. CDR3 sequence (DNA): TGTGCCAGCAGTACAGGGGGCGTTGGTGTGGGTCAGCCCCAGCATCTT.

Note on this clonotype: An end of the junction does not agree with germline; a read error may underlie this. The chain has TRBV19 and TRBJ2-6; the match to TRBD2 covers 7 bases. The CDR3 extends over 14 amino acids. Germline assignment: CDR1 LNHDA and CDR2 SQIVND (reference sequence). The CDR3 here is CASSINGGGNVLTF. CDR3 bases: TGTGCCAGTAGTATTAATGGCGGGGGCAACGTCCTGACTTTC.

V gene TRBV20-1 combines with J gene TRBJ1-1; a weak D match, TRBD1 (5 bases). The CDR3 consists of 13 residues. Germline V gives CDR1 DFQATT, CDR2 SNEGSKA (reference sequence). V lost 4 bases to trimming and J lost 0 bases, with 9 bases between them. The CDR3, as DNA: TGCAGTGCTAAATCGACAGTGAACACTGAAGCTTTCTTT. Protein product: CSAKSTVNTEAFF.

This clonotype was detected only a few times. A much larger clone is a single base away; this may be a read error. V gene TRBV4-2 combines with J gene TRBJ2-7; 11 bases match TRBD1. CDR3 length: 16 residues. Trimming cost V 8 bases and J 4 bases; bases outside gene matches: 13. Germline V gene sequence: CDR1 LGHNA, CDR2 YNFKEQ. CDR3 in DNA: TGTGCCAGCGGCCCTACACCCGGGACAGGGGGGTACGAGCAGTACTTC. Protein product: CASGPTPGTGGYEQYF.